The 28 T cell receptor beta chains reported below all come from one sample, sequenced in a study of T-cell memory formation after mild COVID-19. TCRdb reprocessed the 5' RACE reads via MiXCR and lists one record per CDR3 protein. The sample gives hundreds of thousands of distinct CDR3 sequences, over 13% of which show up once; 22% is in the top ten. Sequencing input: PBMCs or a T cell subset sorted from them (not recorded which). Receptors were obtained from a man between 18 and 35 years old who had mild COVID-19 (a few samples of this study predate the infection). Cell type and time point are not known.

This clonotype was seen only a few times. The V gene is TRBV5-1, the J gene TRBJ1-2, with a tentative D call TRBD1 (5 bases). CDR1 is SGHRS and CDR2 is YFSETQ in the germline V gene. Trimming left V 0 bases short and J 8 bases short, with 17 bases between. The CDR3 has 15 amino acids. The CDR3 sequence: CASSLGGDYGSGYTF. CDR3 sequence (DNA): TGCGCCAGCAGCTTGGGAGGGGACTATGGCTCGGGCTACACCTTC. Full variable domain (missing parts from reference TRBV5-1 and TRBJ1-2): KAGVTQTPRYLIKTRGQQVTLSCSPISGHRSVSWYQQTPGQGLQFLFEYFSETQRNKGNFPGRFSGRQFSNSRSEMNVSTLELGDSALYLCASSLGGDYGSGYTFGSGTRLTVV.

The V and J genes are TRBV7-9 and TRBJ1-5; weak D call: TRBD1 (5 bases). Germline V lookup: CDR1 SEHNR, CDR2 FQNEAQ (reference sequence). CDR3 length equals 14 residues. Trimming left V 0 bases short and J 5 bases short, with 8 bases between. The CDR3 spells CASSLAGDYQPQHF. The CDR3 DNA is TGTGCCAGCAGCTTAGCTGGGGACTATCAGCCCCAGCATTTT.

V gene TRBV9 combines with J gene TRBJ2-7; tentative D call: TRBD1 (6 bases). The CDR3 has 14 residues. V shed 4 bases and J shed 3 bases, with 14 bases lying between them. Germline assignment: CDR1 SGDLS and CDR2 YYNGEE. The CDR3 protein is CASSPGQTSYEQYV. The CDR3 nucleotides read TGTGCCAGCAGCCCAGGACAGACCAGCTACGAGCAGTACGTC.

In this sample, this clonotype turned up a few times. The chain is built from TRBV25-1 and TRBJ2-1; weak D call: TRBD2 (5 bases). The V end lost 8 bases, the J end lost 3 bases, and 14 bases lay between the germline ends. Germline-derived CDR1 and CDR2 are MGHDK and SYGVNS. The CDR3 spans 14 residues. CDR3 sequence: CASVMRVNYNEQFF. Written as DNA, the CDR3 is TGTGCCAGCGTGATGAGGGTTAACTACAATGAGCAGTTCTTC.

The chain recombines TRBV20-1 with TRBJ2-3, with TRBD2 matching 15 bases. The CDR3 length is 17 residues. V shed 5 bases and J 5 bases; nucleotides not matched to a gene: 11. Germline loops: CDR1 DFQATT, CDR2 SNEGSKA (reference sequence). The CDR3 region is CSARRGLAGGQIDTQYF. As DNA, the CDR3 is TGCAGTGCTCGGCGAGGACTAGCGGGGGGGCAAATAGATACGCAGTATTTT.

This clonotype has more than one count but fewer than ten. The chain joins TRBV29-1 to TRBJ2-7; a possible D gene is TRBD1 (5 bases). Germline-derived CDR1 and CDR2 are SQVTM and ANQGSEA. The V gene lost 5 bases and the J gene lost 6 bases, with 14 bases spanning the gap. This CDR3 region has 12 residues. The CDR3 DNA reads as TGCAGCGTTATCAGGGCCCCTAGCGAGCAGTACTTC. This codes for CSVIRAPSEQYF.

This chain links TRBV2 with TRBJ2-3; D is possibly TRBD2 (5 bases). This CDR3 is built from 15 residues. The germline gives CDR1 SNHLY, CDR2 FYNNEI. Trimming cost V 3 bases and J 2 bases, with 12 bases left between them. The CDR3 loop reads CASSEREWATDTQYF. In DNA form, the CDR3 reads TGTGCCAGCAGTGAGAGGGAGTGGGCCACAGATACGCAGTATTTT.

This clonotype was counted only a few times. The conserved final phenylalanine or tryptophan is absent from the CDR3, which likely points to a read error. The gene calls are TRBV15 and TRBJ2-3; D is uncertain. Germline V gives CDR1 LNHNV, CDR2 YYDKDF (reference sequence). The germline V and J ends were trimmed by 1 base and 0 bases, with 11 bases remaining between them. This CDR3 contains 16 residues. CDR3 in DNA: TGTGCCACCAGCAGAGGGACGGATACAAGCACAGATACGCAGTATTCT. Translation: CATSRGTDTSTDTQYS.

This clonotype was counted a few times. J is TRBJ2-7 and V is TRBV27, with D possibly matching TRBD1 (5 bases). Germline CDR1 MNHEY, CDR2 SMNVEV (reference sequence). The CDR3 consists of 13 residues. Trimming removed 5 bases from V and 2 bases from J, with 10 bases in between. CDR3: CASSPQVPYEQYF. For the CDR3, the DNA is TGTGCCAGCAGTCCACAGGTCCCCTACGAGCAGTACTTC.

This clonotype was recorded at least ten times. This chain uses TRBV6-5 with TRBJ2-2; D uncertain. The germline V and J ends were trimmed by 5 bases and 5 bases, with 9 bases remaining between them. CDR1 is MNHEY, CDR2 SVGAGI, per germline. The CDR3 is made up of 13 amino acids. CDR3: CASSRYLTGELFF. In DNA, the CDR3 is TGTGCCAGCAGTCGATATCTAACCGGGGAGCTGTTTTTT.

This clonotype was detected many times. CDR3 sequence reads: CASSLDGGGAADTQYF. Here the CDR3 DNA reads TGTGCCAGCAGCTTAGATGGCGGGGGGGCCGCAGATACGCAGTATTTT. The genes are TRBV7-2 and TRBJ2-3; 9 nucleotides agree with TRBD2. The germline V gene has CDR1 SGHTA and CDR2 FQGNSA. The V segment lost 1 base and the J segment 4 bases; nucleotides outside the gene matches: 6. This CDR3 is 16 amino acids long.

The gene calls are TRBV25-1 and TRBJ1-1; D unresolved. The CDR3 extends over 16 amino acids. V lost 1 base and J 1 base, leaving 13 bases between the germline ends. The germline V gene encodes CDR1 MGHDK and CDR2 SYGVNS. The CDR3 here is CASSESSAGGNTEAFF. For the CDR3, the DNA is TGTGCCAGCAGTGAATCTTCGGCAGGAGGGAACACTGAAGCTTTCTTT.

Many counts were recorded for this clonotype. The chain has TRBV3-1 and TRBJ1-5; D is undetermined. V was pared by 3 bases and J by 5 bases, with 14 bases between. Germline lookup yields CDR1 LGHDT and CDR2 YNNKEL (reference sequence). CDR3 length: 15 amino acids. This CDR3 reads CASSQAPFGYQPQHF. CDR3 nucleotides: TGTGCCAGCAGCCAGGCACCATTCGGATATCAGCCCCAGCATTTT.

This sequence joins TRBV5-5 and TRBJ2-5; 11 bases map to TRBD1. The germline V gene encodes CDR1 SGHKS and CDR2 YYEKEE (reference sequence). The CDR3 runs to 16 residues. V lost 0 bases, J lost 5 bases, and 6 bases stayed unmatched. CDR3: CASSLGRTGGLETQYF. CDR3 sequence (DNA): TGTGCCAGCAGCTTGGGCCGGACAGGGGGCCTCGAGACCCAGTACTTC.

This clonotype was seen a handful of times. The CDR3 reads CASSRRLNTEAFF. CDR3 DNA sequence: TGCGCCAGCAGCCGAAGGTTGAACACTGAAGCTTTCTTT. The chain has TRBV4-1 and TRBJ1-1; D unclear. Trimming cost V 4 bases and J 0 bases, with 6 bases left between them. Germline V gene lookup returns CDR1 MGHRA and CDR2 YSYEKL. This CDR3 has 13 amino acids.

This clonotype has at least ten counts. J is TRBJ2-7 and V is TRBV3-1; D perhaps matches TRBD2 (6 bases). Deletions cut 0 bases from V and 12 bases from J, with 15 bases between. CDR1 LGHDT and CDR2 YNNKEL come from the germline V gene (reference sequence). The CDR3 runs to 13 residues. CDR3 coding DNA: TGTGCCAGCAGCCAAGAACTAGCAGGACGGTCGTACTTC. This translates into CASSQELAGRSYF.

This clonotype came up a few times. The gene calls are TRBV4-1 and TRBJ1-6, with D maybe TRBD1 (5 bases). The V end lost 0 bases, the J end lost 10 bases, and 10 bases lay between the germline ends. The CDR3 consists of 14 residues. Germline loops: CDR1 MGHRA, CDR2 YSYEKL. The DNA of the CDR3 is TGCGCCAGCAGCCAAGAGGGGGTTGGGTCACCCCTCCACTTT. It specifies CASSQEGVGSPLHF.

This clonotype appeared many times. The chain has TRBV25-1 and TRBJ2-3; D is uncertain. The CDR3 has 15 residues. CDR1 is MGHDK and CDR2 is SYGVNS in the germline V gene. Trimming removed 3 bases from V and 2 bases from J, with 12 bases in between. The CDR3 protein is CASSEWSEFTDTQYF. The CDR3 DNA sequence: TGTGCCAGCAGTGAGTGGTCAGAGTTCACAGATACGCAGTATTTT.

This clonotype was seen many times. V is TRBV7-6 and J is TRBJ1-5, with D unclear. The CDR3 has 13 amino acids. V was clipped by 2 bases and J by 5 bases, with 7 bases between them. CDR1 is SGHVS, CDR2 FNYEAQ, per germline. CDR3 bases: TGTGCCAGCAGCTTATCTCCCGATCAGCCCCAGCATTTT. This codes for CASSLSPDQPQHF.

In this sample, this clonotype turned up many times. This chain joins TRBV3-1 and TRBJ2-1; 8 nucleotides align to TRBD2. Germline values: CDR1 LGHDT, CDR2 YNNKEL (reference sequence). The CDR3 has 17 amino acids. Losses at the gene ends were 3 bases for V and 0 bases for J; bases not matched to a gene: 7. The CDR3 DNA sequence: TGTGCCAGCAGCCAGGCCGGCAGCGGGGGCTCCTACAATGAGCAGTTCTTC. It translates to CASSQAGSGGSYNEQFF.

This chain links TRBV29-1 with TRBJ2-2; D is perhaps TRBD1 (6 bases). The V gene lost 2 bases and the J gene lost 7 bases, with 14 bases spanning the gap. Germline V gene lookup returns CDR1 SQVTM and CDR2 ANQGSEA. The CDR3 loop spans 14 amino acids. DNA for the CDR3: TGCAGCGTTGAAATGCAGGGGCAGGGCGGGGAGCTGTTTTTT. Amino acid sequence: CSVEMQGQGGELFF.

The chain combines TRBV6-2 or TRBV6-3 with TRBJ1-1, with TRBD1 matching over 8 bases. This CDR3 is built from 12 residues. Germline trimming cut 11 bases from V and 5 bases from J; bases unmatched to any gene: 7. Germline loops: CDR1 MNHEY, CDR2 SVGEGT. CDR3 residues: CAHGQGGTEAFF. The DNA of the CDR3 is TGTGCCCACGGACAGGGCGGGACTGAAGCTTTCTTT.

This clonotype was found a few times. V and J are TRBV7-2 and TRBJ2-5; 11 bases align to TRBD2. Trimming cost V 0 bases and J 5 bases; bases outside gene matches: 11. Looked up from germline, CDR1 is SGHTA and CDR2 is FQGNSA. This CDR3 spans 18 amino acids. In DNA form, the CDR3 reads TGTGCCAGCAGCTTAGCGCTTCTAGCGGGGGGAGGTTGGGAGACCCAGTACTTC. Translating it yields CASSLALLAGGGWETQYF.

This clonotype was seen only a few times. This rearrangement joins TRBV30 to TRBJ1-4; D might be TRBD1 (6 bases). The length of the CDR3 is 17 residues. Germline CDR1 reads GTSNPN; CDR2 reads SVGIG (reference sequence). Trimming cost V 8 bases and J 8 bases, with 30 bases left between them. The CDR3 region is CAGMEDRDKRLEEKLFF. DNA of the CDR3: TGTGCCGGGATGGAGGACCGGGACAAACGTTTGGAGGAAAAACTGTTTTTT.

This clonotype was counted many times. This sequence joins TRBV18 and TRBJ2-5; D not resolved. CDR1 and CDR2 (germline): KGHSH, LQKENI. The V gene lost 3 bases and the J gene lost 5 bases, with 13 bases spanning the gap. The CDR3 totals 14 residues. CDR3 nucleotides: TGTGCCAGCTCACCTCTGGCACGCGAGGAGACCCAGTACTTC. Its translation: CASSPLAREETQYF.

This clonotype has a count of ten or more. The chain links TRBV5-1 to TRBJ2-3, with D possibly matching TRBD1 (5 bases). There are 14 residues in the CDR3. Between the trimmed V and J ends, which lost 4 bases and 2 bases, there was a span of 11 bases. The V gene's germline CDR1 is SGHRS and CDR2 YFSETQ. The CDR3 coding sequence is TGCGCCAGCAGCCCTCAGGGCTTCACAGATACGCAGTATTTT. Its translation is CASSPQGFTDTQYF.

This clonotype has at least ten counts. The chain joins TRBV27 to TRBJ2-3; possibly TRBD2 for D (5 bases). Between the trimmed V and J ends, which lost 3 bases and 0 bases, there was a span of 10 bases. Germline CDR1 and CDR2: MNHEY and SMNVEV (reference sequence). The CDR3 is 15 amino acids. The DNA of the CDR3 is TGTGCCAGCAGTTTGCGGGCCTACAGCACAGATACGCAGTATTTT. Translated: CASSLRAYSTDTQYF.

V usage is TRBV6-6 and J usage is TRBJ2-7; possibly TRBD1 or TRBD2 for D (5 bases each). Trimming took off 4 bases at V and 7 bases at J, with 20 bases between the two ends. CDR1 is MNHNY and CDR2 is SVGAGI in the germline V gene (reference sequence). CDR3 length equals 15 residues. CDR3 protein: CASSSRDAGGREQYV. CDR3 bases: TGTGCCAGCAGTTCTCGGGACGCCGGAGGTCGGGAGCAGTACGTC.